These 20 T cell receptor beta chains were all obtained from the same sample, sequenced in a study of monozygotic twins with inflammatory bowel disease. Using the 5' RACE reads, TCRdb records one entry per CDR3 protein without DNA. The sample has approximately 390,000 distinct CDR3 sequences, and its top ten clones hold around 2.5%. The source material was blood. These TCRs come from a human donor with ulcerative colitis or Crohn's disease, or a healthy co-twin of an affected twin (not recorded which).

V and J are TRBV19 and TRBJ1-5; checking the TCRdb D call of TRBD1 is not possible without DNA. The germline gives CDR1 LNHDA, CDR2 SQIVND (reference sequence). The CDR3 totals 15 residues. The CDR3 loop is CASTSGTLVHQPQHF.

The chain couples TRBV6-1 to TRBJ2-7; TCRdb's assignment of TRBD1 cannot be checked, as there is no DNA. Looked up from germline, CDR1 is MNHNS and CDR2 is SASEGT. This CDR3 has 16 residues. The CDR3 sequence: CASSFTSGTSPYEQYF.

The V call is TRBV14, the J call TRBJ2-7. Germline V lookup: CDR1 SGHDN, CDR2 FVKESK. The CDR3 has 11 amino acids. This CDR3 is CASSQYAEQYF.

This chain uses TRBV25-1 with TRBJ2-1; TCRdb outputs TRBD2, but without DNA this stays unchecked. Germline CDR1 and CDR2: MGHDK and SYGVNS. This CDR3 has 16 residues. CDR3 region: CASSDPGLDSYNEQFF. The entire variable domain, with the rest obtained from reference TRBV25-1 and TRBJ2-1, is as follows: EADIYQTPRYLVIGTGKKITLECSQTMGHDKMYWYQQDPGMELHLIHYSYGVNSTEKGDLSSESTVSRIRTEHFPLTLESARPSHTSQYLCASSDPGLDSYNEQFFGPGTRLTVL.

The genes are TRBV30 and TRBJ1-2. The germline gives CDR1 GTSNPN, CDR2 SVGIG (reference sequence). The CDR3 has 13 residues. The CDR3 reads CAWSAGSSDGYTF.

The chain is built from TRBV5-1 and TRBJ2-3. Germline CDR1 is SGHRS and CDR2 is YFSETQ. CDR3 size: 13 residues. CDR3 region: CASSLSWQDTQYF.

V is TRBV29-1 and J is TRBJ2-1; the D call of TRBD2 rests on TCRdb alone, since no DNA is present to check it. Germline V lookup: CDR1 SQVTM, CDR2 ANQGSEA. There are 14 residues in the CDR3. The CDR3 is CSTGGLAGVTEQFF.

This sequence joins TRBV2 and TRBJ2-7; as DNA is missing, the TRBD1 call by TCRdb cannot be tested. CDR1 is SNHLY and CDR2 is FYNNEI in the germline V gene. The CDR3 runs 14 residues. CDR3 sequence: CASSGGTALYEQYF.

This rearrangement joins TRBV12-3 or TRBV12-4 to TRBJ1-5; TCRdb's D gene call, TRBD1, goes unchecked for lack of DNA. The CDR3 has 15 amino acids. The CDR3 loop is CASRFREGRNQPQHF.

The CDR3 protein is CAISESGGSRSYEQYF. This rearrangement joins TRBV10-3 to TRBJ2-7; the D gene TCRdb calls, TRBD2, cannot be checked with no DNA. The CDR3 totals 16 residues. Germline CDR1 reads ENHRY; CDR2 reads SYGVKD.

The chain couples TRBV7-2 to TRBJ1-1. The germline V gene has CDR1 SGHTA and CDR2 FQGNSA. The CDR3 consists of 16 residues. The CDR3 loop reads CASSFGRTSMNTEAFF.

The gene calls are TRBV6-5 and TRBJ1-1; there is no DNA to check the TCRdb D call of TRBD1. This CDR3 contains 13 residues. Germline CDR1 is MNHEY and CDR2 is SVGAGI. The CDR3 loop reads CASRLQVFTEAFF.

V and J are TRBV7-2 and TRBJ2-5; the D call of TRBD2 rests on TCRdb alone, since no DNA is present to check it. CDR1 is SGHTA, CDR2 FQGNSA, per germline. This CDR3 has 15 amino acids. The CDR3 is CASSSVLAGGGTQYF.

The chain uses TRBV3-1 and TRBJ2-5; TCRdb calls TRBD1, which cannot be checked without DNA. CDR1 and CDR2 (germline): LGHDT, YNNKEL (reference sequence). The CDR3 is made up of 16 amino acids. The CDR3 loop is CASSLRTGLGGETQYF.

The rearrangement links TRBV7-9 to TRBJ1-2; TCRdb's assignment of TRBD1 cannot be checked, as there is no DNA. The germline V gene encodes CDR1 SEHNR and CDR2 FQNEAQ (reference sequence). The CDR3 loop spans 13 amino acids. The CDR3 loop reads CASRTGTGDGYTF.

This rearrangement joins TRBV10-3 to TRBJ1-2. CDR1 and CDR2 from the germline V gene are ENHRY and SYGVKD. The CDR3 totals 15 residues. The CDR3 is CAISGGVDTNYGYTF.

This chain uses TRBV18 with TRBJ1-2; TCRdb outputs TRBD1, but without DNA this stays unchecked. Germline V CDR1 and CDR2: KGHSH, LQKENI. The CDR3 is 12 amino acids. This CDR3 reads CASSEGVYGYTF.

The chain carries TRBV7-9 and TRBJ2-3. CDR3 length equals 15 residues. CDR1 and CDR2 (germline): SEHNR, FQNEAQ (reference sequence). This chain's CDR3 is CASSGTRFGTDTQYF.

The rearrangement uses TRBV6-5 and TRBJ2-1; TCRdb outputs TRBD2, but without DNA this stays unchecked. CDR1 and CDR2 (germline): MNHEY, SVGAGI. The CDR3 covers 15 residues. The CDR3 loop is CASSFASGGVNEQFF.

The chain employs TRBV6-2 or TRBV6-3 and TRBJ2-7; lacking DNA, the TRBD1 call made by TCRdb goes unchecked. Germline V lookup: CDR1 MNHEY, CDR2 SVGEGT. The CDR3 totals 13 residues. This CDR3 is CASTLDNRYEQYF.